What follows describes a single T cell receptor (beta chain). As yet, its antigen is unknown. Sequencing used immunoSEQ multiplex PCR; TCRdb keeps in-frame clones, though not all of them. The profile covers some 80,000 clones, with 85% to 90% appearing a single time and 0.65% to 0.8% taken by the ten largest. This entry is derived from a study of OX40 agonist ivuxolimab in advanced cancers. The wider study: Hepatocellular carcinoma, melanoma, renal cell or head and neck cancer was diagnosed in the dose-escalation patients.

This CDR3 comprises 17 residues. Germline V lookup: CDR1 KGHSH, CDR2 LQKENI. Deletions cut 1 base from V and 0 bases from J, with 12 bases between. Overall study findings and caveats: Clones of CD4+ and CD8+ blood T cells grew by week 6 at doses of 0.1 to 3.0 mg/kg.

Autoimmune disease history or systemic immunosuppression was exclusionary. Baseline was the first blood sampling point, followed by cycle 4 day 1 and cycle 7 day 1. The sequences come from CD4+ or CD8+ T cells sorted from blood, collected in a trial of the OX40 agonist ivuxolimab. This TCR was recovered from an adult with an advanced solid tumor such as melanoma, head and neck, liver or kidney cancer. The chain is built from TRBV18 and TRBJ1-4, with D perhaps TRBD1 (5 bases). In DNA form, the CDR3 reads TGTGCCAGCTCACCACTGGCGGGGGATGCAACTAATGAAAAACTGTTTTTT. This encodes CASSPLAGDATNEKLFF.